Following are 14 T cell receptor beta chains from one sample sequenced in a study of blood T cell repertoires in COVID-19. The data were produced by immunoSEQ multiplex PCR, yet TCRdb's version contains in-frame clones alone and is incomplete. The sample holds hundreds of thousands of clones; roughly nine tenths are singletons and the top ten take 7.5% to 9%. Sequencing was carried out using peripheral blood. Every receptor here comes from a woman between 50 and 59 years old with COVID-19, enrolled during active disease.

DNA for the CDR3: TGTGCCGCGGGCGGCATTTTTAGCAATCAGCCCCAGCATTTT. It yields the protein CAAGGIFSNQPQHF. V is TRBV10-3 and J is TRBJ1-5; D remains ambiguous. V gave up 11 bases and J gave up 0 bases, with 14 bases separating them. The CDR3 consists of 14 residues. The V gene's germline CDR1 is ENHRY and CDR2 SYGVKD.

The J gene is TRBJ1-2, the V gene TRBV5-6, with D possibly matching TRBD1 (6 bases). Germline V gives CDR1 SGHDT, CDR2 YYEEEE. This CDR3 is 14 amino acids long. Trimming removed 2 bases from V and 2 bases from J, with 10 bases in between. CDR3 amino acids: CASSFGDINYGYTF. The CDR3 coding sequence is TGTGCCAGCAGCTTTGGGGACATCAACTATGGCTACACCTTC.

The chain combines TRBV3-1 (or the pseudogene TRBV3-2) with TRBJ1-5; 7 bases match TRBD1. The junction had 3 bases not matched to a gene; V was cut back by 3 bases and J by 1 base. From germline, CDR1 is LGHDT and CDR2 YNNKEL (reference sequence). The CDR3 has 15 residues. CDR3 DNA sequence: TGTGCCAGCAGCCACAACAGGGGAAGCAATCAGCCCCAGCATTTT. This gives the protein CASSHNRGSNQPQHF.

The rearrangement uses TRBV3-1 (or the pseudogene TRBV3-2) and TRBJ2-3; maybe TRBD2 (6 bases). The V end lost 0 bases, the J end lost 3 bases, and 16 bases lay between the germline ends. Germline-derived CDR1 and CDR2 are LGHDT and YNNKEL (reference sequence). The CDR3 runs to 17 residues. This CDR3 is CASSQDQLARGTDTQYF. The CDR3, as DNA: TGTGCCAGCAGCCAAGATCAGCTAGCGAGGGGAACAGATACGCAGTATTTT.

This rearrangement joins TRBV18 to TRBJ2-2, with D unclear. Germline assignment: CDR1 KGHSH and CDR2 LQKENI. The CDR3 totals 14 residues. V was clipped by 3 bases and J by 4 bases, with 9 bases between them. CDR3 in DNA: TGTGCCAGCTCACCCAGCGAGTCCACCGGGGAGCTGTTTTTT. The encoded protein is CASSPSESTGELFF.

The chain's CDR3 is CASSQLGGGPYGYTF. For the CDR3, the DNA is TGTGCCAGCAGCCAGCTAGGCGGGGGGCCCTATGGCTACACCTTC. The V and J genes are TRBV11-2 and TRBJ1-2, with D tentatively TRBD1 (6 bases). Trimming pared 5 bases from V and 4 bases from J, leaving 17 bases between. The CDR3 is made up of 15 amino acids. Per germline, CDR1 SGHAT and CDR2 FQNNGV. The full variable domain, with the rest looked up from reference TRBV11-2 and TRBJ1-2, is EAGVAQSPRYKIIEKRQSVAFWCNPISGHATLYWYQQILGQGPKLLIQFQNNGVVDDSQLPKDRFSAERLKGVDSTLKIQPAKLEDSAVYLCASSQLGGGPYGYTFGSGTRLTVV.

Worth noting for this clone: Other DNA sequences within the sample encode an identical CDR3. The rearrangement uses TRBV30 and TRBJ2-5; tentatively, D is TRBD2 (6 bases). Trimming stripped 2 bases from V and 2 bases from J, with 6 bases between. This CDR3 has 12 residues. Germline values: CDR1 GTSNPN, CDR2 SVGIG (reference sequence). CDR3 nucleotides: TGTGCCTGGAGTCGGGGGCAAGAGACCCAGTACTTC. Encoded protein: CAWSRGQETQYF.

The chain links TRBV11-3 to TRBJ2-3; D gene unclear. V lost 1 base to trimming and J lost 0 bases, with 11 bases between them. CDR3 length: 16 amino acids. Germline loops: CDR1 SGHNT, CDR2 YENEEA. The CDR3 region has the DNA TGTGCCAGCAGCTTAGGGCTCCGAGGTAGCACAGATACGCAGTATTTT. It is translated as CASSLGLRGSTDTQYF.

The chain recombines TRBV27 with TRBJ2-1; D perhaps matches TRBD1 (6 bases). The length of the CDR3 is 15 residues. Germline lookup yields CDR1 MNHEY and CDR2 SMNVEV (reference sequence). The V gene lost 5 bases and the J gene lost 8 bases, with 19 bases spanning the gap. The CDR3 spells CASSIQVQGLDEQFF. CDR3 DNA sequence: TGTGCCAGCAGTATACAGGTGCAGGGGTTAGATGAGCAGTTCTTC.

This chain uses TRBV30 with TRBJ2-5; 8 bases are a match to TRBD1. V was clipped by 3 bases and J by 5 bases; unmatched bases: 5. The length of the CDR3 is 13 residues. CDR1 is GTSNPN and CDR2 is SVGIG in the germline V gene (reference sequence). The CDR3 DNA sequence: TGTGCCTGGAGGGGGACAGGCGGGGAGACCCAGTACTTC. Translating gives CAWRGTGGETQYF.

The chain links TRBV5-1 to TRBJ2-3; weak D call: TRBD2 (6 bases). V lost 1 base and J lost 1, with 7 bases in between. CDR1 and CDR2 from the germline V gene are SGHRS and YFSETQ. This CDR3 contains 14 residues. CDR3 loop: CASSLPSGTDTQYF. Written as DNA, the CDR3 is TGCGCCAGCAGCTTGCCTAGCGGCACAGATACGCAGTATTTT.

V and J are TRBV7-9 and TRBJ1-2; D call uncertain. Germline V gene lookup returns CDR1 SEHNR and CDR2 FQNEAQ (reference sequence). V was trimmed by 1 base and J by 7 bases, leaving 7 bases between them. The CDR3 spans 12 residues. The DNA for the CDR3 is TGTGCCAGCAGCTTAGGAGTGCCTGGCTACACCTTC. Translated: CASSLGVPGYTF.

J is TRBJ2-7 and V is TRBV6-1; no reliable D call. V was pared by 1 base and J by 4 bases, with 8 bases between. CDR3 size: 13 residues. CDR1 is MNHNS and CDR2 is SASEGT in the germline V gene. The CDR3 here is CASSEVRQYEQYF. DNA for the CDR3: TGTGCCAGCAGTGAAGTTAGACAATACGAGCAGTACTTC.

The chain recombines TRBV6-6 with TRBJ2-5; perhaps TRBD2 as D (6 bases). CDR1 is MNHNY and CDR2 is SVGAGI in the germline V gene (reference sequence). CDR3 size: 14 residues. Trimming took 2 bases from V and 4 from J, leaving 11 bases between them. CDR3 DNA: TGTGCCAGCAGTTACCCGACTAGTATAGAGACCCAGTACTTC. Protein: CASSYPTSIETQYF.